This T cell receptor beta chain was captured by sequencing in a study of OX40 agonist ivuxolimab in advanced cancers. Study details: Patients received the agonistic anti-OX40 (CD134) antibody ivuxolimab. Partial responses occurred in Three dose-escalation patients, one with hepatocellular carcinoma and two with cutaneous melanoma.

Overall study results and limits: At 0.1 to 3.0 mg/kg and by week 6, CD4+ and CD8+ T cells in the blood had expanded clonally. Expanded clones were, on average, more numerous among CD8+ T cells than CD4+.

The method was immunoSEQ multiplex PCR; TCRdb's version includes in-frame clones alone and lacks a portion of them. The repertoire consists of 50,000 or so clones, with approximately 89% occurring once and the leading ten covering over 5%. To note about this clone: The antigen is unknown.

V was cut by 0 bases and J by 0 bases, with 7 bases left in between. The CDR3 sequence is 14 residues long. Germline V gene data show CDR1 as SGHRS and CDR2 as YFSETQ. The TCR originated in an adult with an advanced solid tumor such as melanoma, head and neck, liver or kidney cancer. The chain employs TRBV5-1 and TRBJ2-7; D uncertain. The sequencing used CD4+ or CD8+ T cells sorted from blood, collected in a trial of the OX40 agonist ivuxolimab. CDR3 bases: TGCGCCAGCAGCTTGGTTCGGTACTCCTACGAGCAGTACGTC. This codes for CASSLVRYSYEQYV.